One T cell receptor (beta chain) is described in this entry. Its antigen has not been determined. No much larger clone exists at a distance of one base, and base qualities are not known. Different DNA sequences within this sample yield the same CDR3. The method was the immunoSEQ multiplex PCR assay. For the multiplex PCR, a mixture combining 60 forward primers for TCR Vbeta segments and 13 reverse primers for TCR Jbeta segments was used. A multiplex PCR assay on genomic DNA amplified the CDR3 region of rearranged TCR beta genes. Amplified TCR beta libraries were sequenced as 87-base-pair reads on the Illumina HiSeq System. From the authors' description of their analysis: A later analysis counted approximately 76 million unique TCR beta chains across the roughly 700 repertoires, and some 12 million of these chains were shared by at least two donors. A nearest-neighbor algorithm error-corrected the raw reads and collapsed the reads into unique sequences, merging closely related sequences to remove PCR and sequencing errors. CDR3 sequences were aligned to IMGT reference sequences to assign V, D and J gene segments. For a sequence to be retained, a match of at least six nucleotides was required to both a V gene segment and a J gene segment. Rearrangements were called productive when the CDR3 lacked stop codons and stayed in frame with V and J; all others were non-productive. CDR3 was defined according to IMGT convention as the region running from the second conserved V-encoded cysteine to the conserved J-encoded phenylalanine. In an earlier analysis of roughly 610 of the donors, sequences lacking an unambiguous match to a single V gene segment were excluded. In an earlier analysis of around 600 of the donors, V segments were called functional above 56.7% productive rearrangements and were called segregating when the between-donor standard deviation exceeded 5%. A statistical classification framework was built for diagnosing cytomegalovirus status from the catalog of TCR beta chain sequences. V and J gene assignment, in a later analysis, came from comparing TCR nucleotide sequences with IMGT/GENE-DB human TR gene sequences. Using the TCRdist pipeline, a later analysis assigned CDR3 sequences along with most-parsimonious VDJ recombination scenarios. A later analysis defined each TCR beta chain by its CDR3 amino acid sequence plus V-gene family, and excluded reads lacking a unique V-gene family. As a way to deal with suspected cross-contamination and a sequencing artifact, a later analysis dropped under 600 nucleotide sequences that were highly shared and had low generation probability. For each public chain, a later analysis derived a clonal expansion index from normalized ranks of inferred template counts within each repertoire. In a later analysis, generation probabilities were computed with a VDJ recombination model fitted to out-of-frame rearrangements, and the resulting probabilities were checked against IGoR. In a later analysis, hypergeometric tests were used to score TCR-TCR, TCR-HLA and TCR-CMV co-occurrence, with a repertoire-size bias correction applied to TCR pairs. False discovery rates were estimated in a later analysis by permuting HLA or CMV assignments 20 times. A later analysis grouped co-occurring TCRs with DBSCAN, adding TCRdist sequence similarity when clustering within HLA-allele-positive subsets. Repertoires with fewer than 30,000 or more than 120,000 public chains were left out of co-occurrence clustering, as were roughly five repertoires with anomalous nucleotide sharing. Drawn from immuneACCESS, this table holds only the in-frame rearrangements with V and J called that TCRdb kept. Clones are partly lost; checked studies trace under half to an unresolved V gene and leave the rest unexplained. V, J and clone size reflect that table, while D and trimming were determined from the DNA. The sample records over 80,000 clones, 82% of which are singletons. The ten most abundant clones make up about 3.4% of the sample.

These data come from a study of cytomegalovirus exposure and HLA in healthy donors (dated by TCRdb to the late 2010s). Regarding the complete study: In an earlier analysis of 587 of the donors, approximately 260 Gb of sequence data and 90 million to 120 million unique TCR beta sequences from roughly 180 million T cells were reported. Among almost 400 genotyped donors of the cohort, an average of approximately 230,000 unique TCR beta nucleotide sequences were sequenced per donor, roughly a sixth of them non-productive. The T cell repertoires of roughly 660 subjects were profiled by immunosequencing and related to cytomegalovirus serostatus. The study was designed to test whether signatures of past pathogen exposure could be identified by cataloging public T cell receptors. Of the 300 to 400 genotyped donors, 65% to 90% fell in the genetic ancestry cluster associated with self-reported Caucasian donors. An earlier analysis of 587 of the donors used high-throughput TCR beta sequencing to judge whether each TCR beta V gene segment behaved as functional or pseudogenic. A later analysis re-examined previously published TCR beta repertoires from 610 or so donors and added high-resolution HLA genotyping to investigate patterns of TCR occurrence. Rather than using new phenotypic data, the later analysis identified candidate immune exposures from TCR beta sequences and from how often those sequences occurred across donors. Donor age, sex, ethnicity and CMV serostatus were collected together with the repertoire data. To predict cytomegalovirus infection status, the study combined high-throughput TCR immunosequencing, statistical association of individual TCRs with disease status, and machine learning. In addition to the first cohort of several hundred subjects, a separate validation cohort of 120 different subjects was used. Every discovery cohort repertoire had been produced on one sequencing platform. Class I and class II HLA loci were covered by the typing at four-digit resolution. Roughly 300 gigabases of sequencing data and 91 million or so unique TCR sequences made up an early release that covered about 640 HLA-typed donors. The number of typed donors differed by locus: about 620-640 for A, B, C, DRB1 and DQB1; approximately 520 for DQA1; 606 for DPA1; and 450 to 480 for DPB1. Roughly 5 DR-DQ haplotypes were handled as single units for association and clustering, since linkage in the cohort was strong. A later genetic analysis took genome-wide SNP genotypes for about 55% of the roughly 670 donors and used that subset as a discovery cohort.

The cohort was made up of several hundred healthy bone marrow donors. All cohort members were sampled while nominally healthy, although unrecorded immune exposures were likely present. The donor tested CMV seropositive, placing the donor among the 289 seropositive members of the cohort. Every donor gave a peripheral blood sample, and the peripheral blood mononuclear cells from that sample were used for TCR beta sequencing. The Qiagen DNeasy Blood Extraction Kit was used to extract genomic DNA from the blood cell samples. Counted from cysteine to phenylalanine, this CDR3 has 18 amino acids. The sequence is cut down to CDR3 DNA, 54 bases in frame from base 1. At the junction V is shortened by 5 bases and J by 0 bases; bases outside the gene matches: 9. CDR1 MDHEN and CDR2 SYDVKM are derived from the germline V gene. Broader findings and caveats from the paper: A further reported finding was that TCR beta sequences accurately predicted the HLA-A and HLA-B alleles for most subjects in the first cohort. When HLA alleles, especially DR and DQ, strongly co-occurred, attributing TCR associations to individual alleles was difficult. This cohort had only TCR beta chains sequenced, and the lack of alpha or paired-chain data limited which features could be detected. Most CMV-associated TCR beta chains appeared to be HLA-restricted in a later analysis, and the HLA associations seemed to be driven largely by CMV exposure. A later genetic analysis reported fewer N-insertions in productive TCRs among donors in an Asian-associated ancestry cluster than the approximately 700-donor mean. V-gene and J-gene trimming of TCR beta chains was associated with a missense DCLRE1C variant in a later genetic analysis, and the association was replicated in an independent cohort. Most TCR sequences were seen in very few donors, while some public TCRs were found in many individuals. The presence/absence analyses assumed that sequencing depth was roughly uniform across donors, and that assumption may not be true. Linkage disequilibrium might explain the correlated functional status among segregating V segments, but an unknown experimental factor could not be ruled out. The sequencing pipeline was judged likely to have produced a cluster of highly shared sequence variants as a technical artifact. Because HLA typing was missing for some donors at each locus, association tests included only the typed subset. The earlier analysis of 587 of the donors excluded about 16 rarely observed V segments, including chromosome 9 orphons, because counts were too low. An earlier analysis of approximately 570 of the donors showed that most TCR beta V segments appeared in productive rearrangements either about 87% or about 30% of the time, which broadly matched IMGT annotations. The classifier was reported to diagnose cytomegalovirus status with high specificity and sensitivity in both the original and validation cohorts. In vitro tests confirmed that three of the cytomegalovirus-associated TCR beta chains recognize cytomegalovirus antigens. The 87-base-pair reads could not distinguish some IMGT-functional V segments, including TRBV6-2 and TRBV6-3, so those segments were excluded. Immune exposure information for the cohort was limited to CMV serostatus. A later analysis associated around 16,000 TCR beta sequences with specific HLA alleles at a false discovery rate of 0.05. The authors suggested that the approach could potentially be generalized to other disease states and immunological phenotypes. In a later analysis, the rate of TCR association differed among HLA loci, with DRB1 alleles having the most associated TCRs and HLA-C alleles having the fewest. The study gave a list of some 150 TCR beta chains associated with cytomegalovirus. In a later analysis, HLA-associated TCR beta chains showed more clonal expansion and lower generation probabilities than non-associated chains that were equally common. In a later analysis, several top co-occurrence clusters were reported to appear linked to parvovirus B19, influenza, CMV and Epstein-Barr virus.

This clonotype was obtained from a young man in good health and CMV-seropositive. Specimen: PBMCs. Rearrangement joined TRBV28 to TRBJ2-7; 14 of the junction bases match TRBD2. The CDR3 region reads CASSLDSTSGRVSYEQYF. The DNA is TGTGCCAGCAGTCTGGACTCGACTAGCGGGAGGGTCTCCTACGAGCAGTACTTC.